This T cell receptor beta chain emerged from a study of molecular identifiers for immune sequencing clone quantification. The table lists this clonotype with many counts. TCRdb called the PCR reads again in MiXCR, with one record for every CDR3 protein. The sample lists around 40,000 distinct CDR3 sequences; under 25% were seen once. Naive CD8 T cells underwent sorting with the CD8+CD4-CCR7+CD45RA+ definition. The receptor was isolated from a human donor in good health. Some libraries in this study had Jurkat cell RNA spiked in. The sequencing sample was made of naive CD8+ T cells from blood, with Jurkat cell RNA spiked in. Subset defined: FACS-sorted CD8+CD4-CCR7+CD45RA+ naive T cells.

The CDR3 is CASSLYLAVNEQYF. DNA of the CDR3: TGTGCCAGCAGCTTGTACTTAGCAGTCAACGAGCAGTACTTC. The genes are TRBV5-4 and TRBJ2-7; D remains ambiguous. The germline gives CDR1 SGHNT, CDR2 YYREEE (reference sequence). The CDR3 is 14 residues long. V lost 1 base and J 5 bases, leaving 13 bases between the germline ends. The whole variable domain, remainder taken from reference TRBV5-4 and TRBJ2-7, is ETGVTQSPTHLIKTRGQQVTLRCSSQSGHNTVSWYQQALGQGPQFIFQYYREEENGRGNFPPRFSGLQFPNYSSELNVNALELDDSALYLCASSLYLAVNEQYFGPGTRLTVT.